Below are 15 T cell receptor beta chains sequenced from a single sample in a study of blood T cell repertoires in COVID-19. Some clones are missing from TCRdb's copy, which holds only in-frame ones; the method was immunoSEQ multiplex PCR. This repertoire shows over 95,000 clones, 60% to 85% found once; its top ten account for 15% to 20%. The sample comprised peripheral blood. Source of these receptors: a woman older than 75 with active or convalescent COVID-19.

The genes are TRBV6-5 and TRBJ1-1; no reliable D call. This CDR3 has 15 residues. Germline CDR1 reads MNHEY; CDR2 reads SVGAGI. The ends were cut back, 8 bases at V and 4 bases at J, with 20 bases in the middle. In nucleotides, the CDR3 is TGTGCCAGCGTTACCCGACAAACTGTAGGCACTGAAGCTTTCTTT. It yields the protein CASVTRQTVGTEAFF.

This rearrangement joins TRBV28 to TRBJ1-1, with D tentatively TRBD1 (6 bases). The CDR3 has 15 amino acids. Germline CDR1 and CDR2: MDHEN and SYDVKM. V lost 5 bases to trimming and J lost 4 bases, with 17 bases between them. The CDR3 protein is CASSPSGGGGTEAFF. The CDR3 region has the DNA TGTGCCAGCAGTCCTTCCGGGGGGGGCGGCACTGAAGCTTTCTTT.

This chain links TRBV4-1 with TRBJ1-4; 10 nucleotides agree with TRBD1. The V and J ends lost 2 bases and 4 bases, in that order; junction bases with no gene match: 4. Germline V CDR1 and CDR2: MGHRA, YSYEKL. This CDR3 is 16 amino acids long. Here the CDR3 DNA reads TGCGCCAGCAGCCAAACCGGGACAGGGGATAATGAAAAACTGTTTTTT. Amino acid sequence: CASSQTGTGDNEKLFF.

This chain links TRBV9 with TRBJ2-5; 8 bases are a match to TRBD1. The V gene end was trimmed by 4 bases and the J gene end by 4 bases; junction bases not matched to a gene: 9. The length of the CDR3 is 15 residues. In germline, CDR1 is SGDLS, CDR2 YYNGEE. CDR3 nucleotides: TGTGCCAGCAGCTCGCGGACAGGGTCAGTAGAGACCCAGTACTTC. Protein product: CASSSRTGSVETQYF.

The CDR3 sequence is CASSLFGSRETQYF. CDR3 DNA sequence: TGTGCCAGCAGTTTATTCGGGAGCAGAGAGACCCAGTACTTC. The J gene is TRBJ2-5, the V gene TRBV27; the D gene is possibly TRBD2 (6 bases). Deletions cut 1 base from V and 4 bases from J, with 10 bases between. The CDR3 extends over 14 amino acids. Germline-derived CDR1 and CDR2 are MNHEY and SMNVEV (reference sequence).

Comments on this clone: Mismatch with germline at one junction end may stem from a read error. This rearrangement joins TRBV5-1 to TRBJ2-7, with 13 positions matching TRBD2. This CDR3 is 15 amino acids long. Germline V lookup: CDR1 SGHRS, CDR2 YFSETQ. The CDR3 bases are TGTGCCAGCAGCTTGAGGACTAGCGGGAGTGACGAGCAGTACTTC. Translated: CASSLRTSGSDEQYF.

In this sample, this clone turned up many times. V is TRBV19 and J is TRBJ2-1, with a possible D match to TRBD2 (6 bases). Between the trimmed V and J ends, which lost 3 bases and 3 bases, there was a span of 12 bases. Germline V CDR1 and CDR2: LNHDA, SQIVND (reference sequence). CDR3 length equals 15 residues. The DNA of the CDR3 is TGTGCCAGTAGTATTATCGAGGGAGGCTACAATGAGCAGTTCTTC. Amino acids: CASSIIEGGYNEQFF.

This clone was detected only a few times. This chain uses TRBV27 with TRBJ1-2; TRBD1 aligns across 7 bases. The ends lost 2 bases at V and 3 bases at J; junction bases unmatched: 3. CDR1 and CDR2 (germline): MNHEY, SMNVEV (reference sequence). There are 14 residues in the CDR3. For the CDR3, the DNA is TGTGCCAGCAGTTTACACAGGGGTGACTATGGCTACACCTTC. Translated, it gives CASSLHRGDYGYTF.

CDR3 nucleotides: TGTGCCAGCAGAGGACTAGCGGGAGGAAAAGGCAAAAACATTCAGTACTTC. Translation gives CASRGLAGGKGKNIQYF. This chain links TRBV28 with TRBJ2-4, with 14 bases aligning to TRBD2. The germline V gene encodes CDR1 MDHEN and CDR2 SYDVKM. V lost 6 bases, J lost 3 bases, and 7 bases stayed unmatched. The CDR3 extends over 17 amino acids.

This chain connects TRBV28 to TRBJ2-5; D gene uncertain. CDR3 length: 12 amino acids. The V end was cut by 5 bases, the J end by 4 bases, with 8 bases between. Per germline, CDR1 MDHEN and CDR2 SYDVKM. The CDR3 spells CASSIAGETQYF. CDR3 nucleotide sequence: TGTGCCAGCAGTATTGCAGGAGAGACCCAGTACTTC.

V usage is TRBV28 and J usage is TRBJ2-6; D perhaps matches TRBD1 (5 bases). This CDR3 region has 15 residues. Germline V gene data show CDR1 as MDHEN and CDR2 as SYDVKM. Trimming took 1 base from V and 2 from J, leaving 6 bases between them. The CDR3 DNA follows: TGTGCCAGCAGTTTATTGACAGCTGGGGCCAACGTCCTGACTTTC. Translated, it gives CASSLLTAGANVLTF.

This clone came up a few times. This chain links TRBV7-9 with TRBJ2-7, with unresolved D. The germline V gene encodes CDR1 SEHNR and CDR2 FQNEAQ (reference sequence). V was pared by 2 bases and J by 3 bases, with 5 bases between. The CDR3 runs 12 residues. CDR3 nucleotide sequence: TGTGCCAGCAGCTTAATCAGCTACGAGCAGTACTTC. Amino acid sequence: CASSLISYEQYF.

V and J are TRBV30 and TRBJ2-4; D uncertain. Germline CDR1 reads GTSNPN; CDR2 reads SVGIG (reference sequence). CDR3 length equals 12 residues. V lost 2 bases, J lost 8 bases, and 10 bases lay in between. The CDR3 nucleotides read TGTGCCTGGAGTCCGGGTTTGGACATTCAGTACTTC. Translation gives CAWSPGLDIQYF.

The CDR3 loop is CASSLSGSGGGELFF. The CDR3 DNA is TGTGCCAGCAGCTTATCGGGCAGCGGGGGCGGGGAGCTGTTTTTT. The chain combines TRBV11-2 with TRBJ2-2; the match to TRBD2 covers 8 bases. V lost 2 bases to trimming and J lost 7 bases; unmatched junction nucleotides: 6. The CDR3 length is 15 residues. Germline loops: CDR1 SGHAT, CDR2 FQNNGV.

The CDR3 bases are TGTGCCAGCAGTGATGAGGGGGTGAGGAATGAAAAACTGTTTTTT. Its translation: CASSDEGVRNEKLFF. J is TRBJ1-4 and V is TRBV25-1, with D possibly matching TRBD1 (6 bases). Trimming shortened V by 3 bases and J by 5 bases, and 13 bases separated the two germline ends. Germline-derived CDR1 and CDR2 are MGHDK and SYGVNS. The CDR3 loop spans 15 amino acids.